These 5 T cell receptor beta chains were sequenced from one sample in a study of T cell repertoires in cytomegalovirus infection. TCRdb independently ran MiXCR on the reads; one entry per CDR3 protein. The table has roughly 250,000 distinct CDR3 sequences, 10% to 15% seen once. Specimen: PBMCs. The receptors stem from a human donor in good health (CMV status not recorded). Some clones in this sample may be carry-over from other donors' samples.

This clonotype was counted many times. The chain carries TRBV7-2 and TRBJ2-1, with TRBD1 matching 7 bases. The ends lost 5 bases at V and 4 bases at J; junction bases unmatched: 14. Germline V gene data show CDR1 as SGHTA and CDR2 as FQGNSA. The CDR3 consists of 17 residues. In nucleotides, the CDR3 is TGTGCCAGCAGCCCCGGACCTCCGGGACAGAGATACAATGAGCAGTTCTTC. Amino acid sequence: CASSPGPPGQRYNEQFF.

There are many counts of this clonotype. The V and J genes are TRBV12-3 or TRBV12-4 and TRBJ2-7; 9 nucleotides match TRBD2. The V segment lost 4 bases and the J segment 7 bases; nucleotides outside the gene matches: 11. The CDR3 is made up of 15 amino acids. The CDR3 loop is CASSSGGTSLGEQYF. The CDR3 DNA follows: TGTGCCAGCAGTTCTGGGGGGACTAGCCTGGGGGAGCAGTACTTC.

This clonotype has ten or more counts. The CDR3 DNA sequence: TGCAGCGTTGACTGGGTTAACTATGGCTACACCTTC. Its protein is CSVDWVNYGYTF. The V and J genes are TRBV29-1 and TRBJ1-2; D is uncertain. V dropped 3 bases and J dropped 1 base, with 6 bases sitting between them. Per the germline V gene, CDR1 is SQVTM and CDR2 is ANQGSEA. The CDR3 consists of 12 residues. The whole variable domain, remainder taken from reference TRBV29-1 and TRBJ1-2, is SAVISQKPSRDICQRGTSLTIQCQVDSQVTMMFWYRQQPGQSLTLIATANQGSEATYESGFVIDKFPISRPNLTFSTLTVSNMSPEDSSIYLCSVDWVNYGYTFGSGTRLTVV.

This clonotype was seen ten or more times. The CDR3 bases are TGTGCCAGCAGCCCCAGCGGGGGGCCAGAGACCCAGTACTTC. Protein product: CASSPSGGPETQYF. V usage is TRBV7-3 and J usage is TRBJ2-5; 9 positions match TRBD2. The CDR3 loop spans 14 amino acids. Germline V lookup: CDR1 SGHTA, CDR2 FQGTGA. Trimming took 5 bases from V and 4 from J; bases not matched to a gene: 5.

This clonotype turned up a few times. The chain recombines TRBV6-1 with TRBJ1-5; D is unresolved. Germline lookup yields CDR1 MNHNS and CDR2 SASEGT. Deletions cut 8 bases from V and 5 bases from J, with 10 bases between. The CDR3 consists of 12 residues. CDR3 in DNA: TGTGCCAGCGACTTGCCTTATCAGCCCCAGCATTTT. This codes for CASDLPYQPQHF.